The 30 T cell receptor beta chains presented below share a single source sample, sequenced in a study of blood T cell repertoires in COVID-19. The table came from immunoSEQ multiplex PCR; TCRdb's copy has only in-frame clones and leaves some out. The sample lists over 200,000 clones; about nine tenths were seen once. The source material was peripheral blood. The receptors were gathered from a man in his forties who had recovered from COVID-19.

This clone was counted once. The chain links TRBV18 to TRBJ1-6; TRBD1 is a possible D gene (6 bases). Germline V CDR1 and CDR2: KGHSH, LQKENI. CDR3 length: 14 residues. V lost 1 base and J 6 bases, leaving 7 bases between the germline ends. In nucleotides, the CDR3 is TGTGCCAGCTCACCACTACAGGGTAATTCACCCCTCCACTTT. Amino acids: CASSPLQGNSPLHF.

J is TRBJ1-2 and V is TRBV9, with a possible D match to TRBD1 (5 bases). V was shortened by 4 bases and J by 4 bases, with 14 bases between the two germline ends. Germline CDR1 reads SGDLS; CDR2 reads YYNGEE. The CDR3 length is 14 residues. For the CDR3, the DNA is TGTGCCAGCAGCCTTACCCAGGGAGGCTATGGCTACACCTTC. This translates into CASSLTQGGYGYTF.

The chain carries TRBV2 and TRBJ2-7, with 9 bases that match TRBD1. CDR1 and CDR2 from the germline V gene are SNHLY and FYNNEI. Unmatched junction bases numbered 3, after V lost 4 bases and J lost 2 bases. This CDR3 comprises 14 residues. The CDR3 DNA sequence: TGTGCCAGCAGTGGGGACAGGGTCCCCTACGAGCAGTACTTC. This codes for CASSGDRVPYEQYF.

This clone has only a few counts. The DNA of the CDR3 is TGCGCCAGCAGCCTGAACACCGGGGAGCTGTTTTTT. Protein sequence: CASSLNTGELFF. The chain recombines TRBV5-1 with TRBJ2-2; D not certain. Trimming cost V 4 bases and J 1 base, with 2 bases left between them. Germline V CDR1 and CDR2: SGHRS, YFSETQ. The CDR3 runs to 12 residues.

Only a few counts were recorded for this clone. The rearrangement links TRBV19 to TRBJ2-7, with D possibly matching TRBD2 (5 bases). V lost 6 bases and J 6 bases, leaving 12 bases between the germline ends. The CDR3 consists of 12 residues. CDR1 and CDR2 (germline): LNHDA, SQIVND (reference sequence). The CDR3 here is CASRGFRGEQYF. The DNA for the CDR3 is TGTGCCAGTAGGGGGTTTCGGGGCGAGCAGTACTTC.

V usage is TRBV5-1 and J usage is TRBJ1-6; 9 bases agree with TRBD1. In germline, CDR1 is SGHRS, CDR2 YFSETQ. The V and J ends lost 4 bases and 6 bases, in that order; junction bases with no gene match: 14. This CDR3 region has 18 residues. In nucleotides, the CDR3 is TGCGCCAGCAGCGAAAGGGGGTCCGGGACAGGGACTAATTCACCCCTCCACTTT. Protein: CASSERGSGTGTNSPLHF. Full variable domain (missing parts from reference TRBV5-1 and TRBJ1-6): KAGVTQTPRYLIKTRGQQVTLSCSPISGHRSVSWYQQTPGQGLQFLFEYFSETQRNKGNFPGRFSGRQFSNSRSEMNVSTLELGDSALYLCASSERGSGTGTNSPLHFGNGTRLTVT.

The chain joins TRBV19 to TRBJ1-2; D gene uncertain. CDR3 length equals 14 residues. V was clipped by 7 bases and J by 6 bases, with 18 bases between them. The germline V gene encodes CDR1 LNHDA and CDR2 SQIVND (reference sequence). In nucleotides, the CDR3 is TGTGCCAGTATAGGAGGCGGGATCCGAAATGGCTACACCTTC. It is translated as CASIGGGIRNGYTF.

The chain is built from TRBV11-2 and TRBJ2-1; D is unclear. The CDR3 has 14 amino acids. CDR1 and CDR2 from the germline V gene are SGHAT and FQNNGV. Deletions cut 5 bases from V and 6 bases from J, with 14 bases between. CDR3: CASSPPRASNEQFF. The CDR3 nucleotides read TGTGCCAGCAGCCCGCCGCGCGCGTCCAATGAGCAGTTCTTC. The full variable domain, in which reference TRBV11-2 and TRBJ2-1 provide the parts outside the CDR3, is EAGVAQSPRYKIIEKRQSVAFWCNPISGHATLYWYQQILGQGPKLLIQFQNNGVVDDSQLPKDRFSAERLKGVDSTLKIQPAKLEDSAVYLCASSPPRASNEQFFGPGTRLTVL.

V usage is TRBV27 and J usage is TRBJ2-7; 7 nucleotides align to TRBD2. Unmatched junction bases numbered 10, after V lost 5 bases and J lost 3 bases. The CDR3 is 15 amino acids. The germline V gene has CDR1 MNHEY and CDR2 SMNVEV (reference sequence). As DNA, the CDR3 is TGTGCCAGCAGTCTCGCAGCGGGAAGGGGCTACGAGCAGTACTTC. Amino acids: CASSLAAGRGYEQYF.

Turning to this clone: The same CDR3 arises from other DNA sequences in this sample as well. V usage is TRBV7-2 and J usage is TRBJ1-2; the match to TRBD1 covers 8 bases. Germline-derived CDR1 and CDR2 are SGHTA and FQGNSA. With 1 base clipped from V and 8 bases from J, the junction kept 6 bases outside the gene matches. This CDR3 region has 14 residues. The CDR3 loop is CASSLGGQAGGYTF. CDR3 sequence (DNA): TGTGCCAGCAGCTTAGGGGGACAGGCTGGGGGCTACACCTTC.

V and J are TRBV11-2 and TRBJ2-7; TRBD1 is a possible D gene (6 bases). Germline V lookup: CDR1 SGHAT, CDR2 FQNNGV. This CDR3 is 16 amino acids long. With 1 base removed from V and 0 bases from J, the gap between germline ends came to 13 bases. CDR3 in DNA: TGTGCCAGCAGCTTAGTTGGACAGCGGAGCTCCTACGAGCAGTACTTC. It specifies CASSLVGQRSSYEQYF. Variable domain in full (rest from reference TRBV11-2 and TRBJ2-7): EAGVAQSPRYKIIEKRQSVAFWCNPISGHATLYWYQQILGQGPKLLIQFQNNGVVDDSQLPKDRFSAERLKGVDSTLKIQPAKLEDSAVYLCASSLVGQRSSYEQYFGPGTRLTVT.

The chain carries TRBV19 and TRBJ2-7; tentatively, D is TRBD2 (7 bases). The CDR3 runs to 13 residues. Between the trimmed V and J ends, which lost 9 bases and 5 bases, there was a span of 17 bases. Germline V CDR1 and CDR2: LNHDA, SQIVND (reference sequence). The CDR3 region has the DNA TGTGCCAGCGGCGGGAGCAGGGGCCACGAGCAGTACTTC. Its protein is CASGGSRGHEQYF.

This clone has just one count. The chain carries TRBV7-9 and TRBJ2-3, with TRBD2 matching 8 bases. V was pared by 5 bases and J by 1 base, with 11 bases of the junction left unmatched. CDR3 length equals 17 residues. Germline V gene data show CDR1 as SEHNR and CDR2 as FQNEAQ (reference sequence). The CDR3 sequence: CASSPVLRGGRTDTQYF. The DNA of the CDR3 is TGTGCCAGCAGCCCAGTACTACGGGGGGGTCGCACAGATACGCAGTATTTT. The whole variable domain, remainder taken from reference TRBV7-9 and TRBJ2-3, is DTGVSQNPRHKITKRGQNVTFRCDPISEHNRLYWYRQTLGQGPEFLTYFQNEAQLEKSRLLSDRFSAERPKGSFSTLEIQRTEQGDSAMYLCASSPVLRGGRTDTQYFGPGTRLTVL.

This chain links TRBV6-6 with TRBJ2-7; D gene unclear. This CDR3 has 13 residues. Germline V lookup: CDR1 MNHNY, CDR2 SVGAGI (reference sequence). The V end was cut by 2 bases, the J end by 1 base, with 6 bases between. The CDR3 loop is CASSYARSYEQYF. DNA for the CDR3: TGTGCCAGCAGTTACGCCAGATCCTACGAGCAGTACTTC.

The sample holds one count of this clone. The chain carries TRBV7-2 and TRBJ1-5; 10 bases map to TRBD1. The V segment lost 5 bases and the J segment 4 bases; nucleotides outside the gene matches: 5. Per the germline V gene, CDR1 is SGHTA and CDR2 is FQGNSA. The CDR3 is made up of 15 amino acids. The CDR3 reads CASSPDRGNNQPQHF. The CDR3 DNA is TGTGCCAGCAGCCCGGACAGGGGGAATAATCAGCCCCAGCATTTT.

Turning to this clone: It is unclear where the CDR3 begins or ends on the DNA, so no DNA is shown, and the CDR3 is as TCRdb lists it. The chain is built from TRBV30 and TRBJ1-2; no check of the table's D call, TRBD1, against the DNA was made. With termini counted, the CDR3 has 12 amino acids. The V gene's germline CDR1 is GTSNPN and CDR2 SVGIG (reference sequence). The CDR3 sequence is CAWAQGARIADF.

The rearrangement joins TRBV7-2 to TRBJ2-3, with no clear D. The CDR3 spans 14 residues. The V and J ends lost 5 bases and 0 bases respectively, with 9 bases between them. Germline values: CDR1 SGHTA, CDR2 FQGNSA. The CDR3 loop reads CASSPTSSTDTQYF. The CDR3 DNA reads TGTGCCAGCAGCCCCACATCAAGCACAGATACGCAGTATTTT.

This chain uses TRBV10-3 with TRBJ2-3; D not certain. The CDR3 has 17 residues. Germline V lookup: CDR1 ENHRY, CDR2 SYGVKD. The V and J ends lost 2 bases and 1 base respectively, with 16 bases between them. The CDR3 is CAISEPSTAHRTDTQYF. The CDR3 DNA is TGTGCCATCAGTGAGCCCTCGACTGCTCACCGCACAGATACGCAGTATTTT.

In nucleotides, the CDR3 is TGCAGCGTTTTCGGGGGTGGAAATCAGCCCCAGCATTTT. The encoded protein is CSVFGGGNQPQHF. J is TRBJ1-5 and V is TRBV29-1, with a weak D call TRBD1 (5 bases). V was clipped by 5 bases and J by 4 bases, with 12 bases between them. Germline values: CDR1 SQVTM, CDR2 ANQGSEA. The CDR3 spans 13 residues. Full variable domain (outside the CDR3, taken from reference TRBV29-1 and TRBJ1-5): SAVISQKPSRDICQRGTSLTIQCQVDSQVTMMFWYRQQPGQSLTLIATANQGSEATYESGFVIDKFPISRPNLTFSTLTVSNMSPEDSSIYLCSVFGGGNQPQHFGDGTRLSIL.

V and J are TRBV11-2 and TRBJ2-7; 14 nucleotides agree with TRBD2. After removal of 0 bases from V and 6 bases from J, the junction contained 4 bases not matched to a gene. Germline V lookup: CDR1 SGHAT, CDR2 FQNNGV. This CDR3 region has 16 residues. The chain's CDR3 is CASSLDVGLAGVEQYF. CDR3 bases: TGTGCCAGCAGCTTAGATGTGGGACTAGCGGGAGTCGAGCAGTACTTC.

The V gene is TRBV10-3, the J gene TRBJ2-7; 7 bases are shared with TRBD2. Looked up from germline, CDR1 is ENHRY and CDR2 is SYGVKD. The CDR3 consists of 11 residues. The V and J ends lost 11 bases and 6 bases, in that order; junction bases with no gene match: 7. CDR3 sequence: CAFCREVEQYF. The DNA of the CDR3 is TGTGCCTTTTGTCGGGAGGTCGAGCAGTACTTC.

The rearrangement links TRBV7-9 to TRBJ1-4; TRBD1 matches at 8 bases. The CDR3 extends over 15 amino acids. Germline V lookup: CDR1 SEHNR, CDR2 FQNEAQ (reference sequence). V lost 2 bases and J lost 6; bases outside the gene matches: 5. CDR3 DNA: TGTGCCAGCAGCTTATTTGGACAGGGACATGAAAAACTGTTTTTT. Its translation: CASSLFGQGHEKLFF.

The V call is TRBV19, the J call TRBJ1-1; no definite D call. Germline assignment: CDR1 LNHDA and CDR2 SQIVND (reference sequence). The CDR3 is 14 amino acids. Deletions cut 7 bases from V and 3 bases from J, with 15 bases between. For the CDR3, the DNA is TGTGCCAGTAATCAACAGAAGAGGGACACTGAAGCTTTCTTT. This gives the protein CASNQQKRDTEAFF.

The gene calls are TRBV18 and TRBJ2-7; no reliable D call. Germline lookup yields CDR1 KGHSH and CDR2 LQKENI. Trimming pared 1 base from V and 3 bases from J, leaving 7 bases between. This CDR3 has 13 residues. The CDR3: CASSPRALYEQYF. The CDR3 bases are TGTGCCAGCTCACCACGGGCTCTCTACGAGCAGTACTTC.

The chain uses TRBV19 and TRBJ2-3, with D unresolved. V gave up 3 bases and J gave up 3 bases, with 4 bases separating them. There are 12 residues in the CDR3. Germline loops: CDR1 LNHDA, CDR2 SQIVND (reference sequence). CDR3 sequence reads: CASSMTTDTQYF. As DNA, the CDR3 is TGTGCCAGTAGTATGACTACAGATACGCAGTATTTT. The full variable domain, with the rest looked up from reference TRBV19 and TRBJ2-3, is DGGITQSPKYLFRKEGQNVTLSCEQNLNHDAMYWYRQDPGQGLRLIYYSQIVNDFQKGDIAEGYSVSREKKESFPLTVTSAQKNPTAFYLCASSMTTDTQYFGPGTRLTVL.

The CDR3 nucleotides read TGTGCCAGCACCGTACTAGCGGGAGCCTACAATGAGCAGTTCTTC. Its protein product is CASTVLAGAYNEQFF. The rearrangement links TRBV6-5 to TRBJ2-1; 11 bases map to TRBD2. With V trimmed by 7 bases and J by 2 bases, 4 bases remained unmatched. CDR1 and CDR2 (germline): MNHEY, SVGAGI. The CDR3 consists of 15 residues.

The V gene is TRBV6-6, the J gene TRBJ2-3; 8 nucleotides line up with TRBD1. This CDR3 region has 14 residues. V was pared by 6 bases and J by 4 bases, with 6 bases of the junction left unmatched. Germline lookup yields CDR1 MNHNY and CDR2 SVGAGI (reference sequence). CDR3: CASRPDRVADTQYF. CDR3 nucleotides: TGTGCCAGCAGACCGGACAGGGTGGCAGATACGCAGTATTTT.

The chain uses TRBV6-2 or TRBV6-3 and TRBJ2-7, with D unresolved. This CDR3 region has 13 residues. Per germline, CDR1 MNHEY and CDR2 SVGEGT. V was pared by 4 bases and J by 7 bases, with 14 bases between. CDR3 in DNA: TGTGCCAGCAGTTTTCCCTCGCCGGGTGAGCAGTACTTC. Encoded protein: CASSFPSPGEQYF.

The chain combines TRBV5-1 with TRBJ1-3; D remains unclear. The CDR3 sequence is 19 residues long. From germline, CDR1 is SGHRS and CDR2 YFSETQ. V was cut by 0 bases and J by 0 bases, with 19 bases left in between. Here the CDR3 DNA reads TGCGCCAGCAGCTTGGTGGGGTCGTTCGGGGAACGCTCTGGAAACACCATATATTTT. It encodes CASSLVGSFGERSGNTIYF.

J is TRBJ1-2 and V is TRBV4-3; no clear D. The V gene lost 2 bases and the J gene lost 3 bases, with 4 bases spanning the gap. The CDR3 totals 12 residues. Germline V lookup: CDR1 LGHNA, CDR2 YSLEER. Written as DNA, the CDR3 is TGCGCCAGCAGCCAAACGGACTATGGCTACACCTTC. Translation gives CASSQTDYGYTF.